This TCR beta chain was profiled in a study of human T cells and chemical hapten exposure. Across the whole study: Patch testing was performed with 0.01% DPC on the upper back, with reading at 6 days.

This CDR3 is built from 16 residues. The V end was cut by 3 bases, the J end by 0 bases, with 11 bases between. Time point given: patch test 2, 6 weeks after DPC sensitization. Treatment specified: therapeutic diphenylcyclopropenone sensitization with weekly scalp DPC. Patients had alopecia, were aged 18 to 70, and were not pregnant. TCRdb reprocessed the RACE reads with MiXCR, giving one entry per CDR3 protein. The table lists tens of thousands of distinct CDR3 sequences, 10% of them singletons. This clonotype was observed a few times. The origin of this receptor is a woman aged 50 to 60 with alopecia areata. Some clones in this sample may be carry-over from other donors' samples. Material: whole blood, obtained in connection with sensitization to the hapten diphenylcyclopropenone (DPC). The V gene is TRBV12-3 or TRBV12-4, the J gene TRBJ1-4, with a tentative D call TRBD1 (6 bases). CDR3 bases: TGTGCCAGCAGTTTCGGACAGACTACAACTAATGAAAAACTGTTTTTT. It translates to CASSFGQTTTNEKLFF.